One sample yielded the 9 T cell receptor beta chains listed below, sequenced in a study of T cells in Graves' hyperthyroidism and ophthalmopathy. The CDR3 regions of TCR beta were amplified from RNA transcripts. The HTBI primer set served for first-round RT-PCR of the TCR CDR3. TCRdb redid the calling of the multiplex PCR reads with MiXCR, one entry per CDR3 protein. The table lists approximately 530,000 distinct CDR3 sequences, just under 20% of them singletons. The material sequenced was blood. All receptors come from a middle-aged man with Graves' ophthalmopathy.

This chain uses TRBV10-3 with TRBJ1-6; possible D gene TRBD1, 5 bases. The germline V gene has CDR1 ENHRY and CDR2 SYGVKD. This CDR3 is 14 amino acids long. The V and J ends lost 7 bases and 8 bases respectively, with 15 bases between them. CDR3 amino acids: CAITADSKDSPLHF. As DNA, the CDR3 is TGTGCCATCACTGCCGACAGTAAGGATTCACCCCTCCACTTT.

Only a few counts were recorded for this clonotype. The chain combines TRBV20-1 with TRBJ1-1; weak D call: TRBD1 (6 bases). The CDR3 loop spans 13 amino acids. V lost 5 bases and J lost 1, with 11 bases in between. Per germline, CDR1 DFQATT and CDR2 SNEGSKA (reference sequence). The CDR3 spells CSALRGPNTEAFF. The CDR3 DNA sequence: TGCAGTGCTCTCAGGGGTCCGAACACTGAAGCTTTCTTT.

This clonotype was recorded at least ten times. The rearrangement links TRBV12-3 or TRBV12-4 to TRBJ1-4; 8 nucleotides agree with TRBD1. The CDR3 runs to 13 residues. V gave up 6 bases and J gave up 7 bases; unmatched junction bases: 4. CDR3: CASSQGAGEKLFF. The CDR3 nucleotides read TGTGCCAGCAGCCAGGGGGCCGGTGAAAAACTGTTTTTT.

V usage is TRBV2 and J usage is TRBJ1-6, with 9 positions matching TRBD1. CDR1 SNHLY and CDR2 FYNNEI come from the germline V gene. The CDR3 spans 13 residues. The junction had 7 bases not matched to a gene; V was cut back by 9 bases and J by 10 bases. This chain's CDR3 is CASKGQGRSPLHF. CDR3 bases: TGTGCCAGTAAGGGACAGGGTCGGTCACCCCTCCACTTT. The complete variable domain, with remaining parts taken from reference TRBV2 and TRBJ1-6, reads EPEVTQTPSHQVTQMGQEVILRCVPISNHLYFYWYRQILGQKVEFLVSFYNNEISEKSEIFDDQFSVERPDGSNFTLKIRSTKLEDSAMYFCASKGQGRSPLHFGNGTRLTVT.

J is TRBJ1-5 and V is TRBV28; a possible D gene is TRBD1 (6 bases). Germline V gene lookup returns CDR1 MDHEN and CDR2 SYDVKM. The CDR3 sequence is 13 residues long. The V and J ends lost 7 bases and 7 bases respectively, with 14 bases between them. The chain's CDR3 is CASTPQGTQPQHF. CDR3 sequence (DNA): TGTGCCAGCACCCCTCAGGGGACCCAGCCCCAGCATTTT. Combining the CDR3 with reference TRBV28 and TRBJ1-5 gives the whole variable domain DVKVTQSSRYLVKRTGEKVFLECVQDMDHENMFWYRQDPGLGLRLIYFSYDVKMKEKGDIPEGYSVSREKKERFSLILESASTNQTSMYLCASTPQGTQPQHFGDGTRLSIL.

The chain carries TRBV14 and TRBJ2-3, with D possibly being TRBD1 or TRBD2 (5 bases each). Germline CDR1 reads SGHDN; CDR2 reads FVKESK. The CDR3 has 17 amino acids. Between the trimmed V and J ends, which lost 1 base and 1 base, there was a span of 15 bases. The CDR3 DNA is TGTGCCAGCAGCCAAGGGGGGTTTTTGGACCGCACAGATACGCAGTATTTT. It yields the protein CASSQGGFLDRTDTQYF.

The table lists this clonotype with many counts. This chain connects TRBV12-3 or TRBV12-4 to TRBJ2-1; maybe TRBD1 (6 bases). There are 17 residues in the CDR3. Trimming removed 3 bases from V and 2 bases from J, with 17 bases in between. The DNA of the CDR3 is TGTGCCAGCAGTTTCCGTCTTGGGGGCGCCGCCTACAATGAGCAGTTCTTC. Translation gives CASSFRLGGAAYNEQFF.

The chain employs TRBV14 and TRBJ2-7; 8 bases agree with TRBD2. The junction had 7 bases not matched to a gene; V was cut back by 1 base and J by 2 bases. This CDR3 is built from 16 residues. Germline V gives CDR1 SGHDN, CDR2 FVKESK. In nucleotides, the CDR3 is TGTGCCAGCAGCCAAGGCTGGGGACTAGTAACCTACGAGCAGTACTTC. It codes for CASSQGWGLVTYEQYF.

In the case of this clonotype: This sequence may be a read error, since a much larger clone differs from it by one base. J is TRBJ1-1 and V is TRBV6-5; no clear D. Germline loops: CDR1 MNHEY, CDR2 SVGAGI. Trimming took 2 bases from V and 5 from J, leaving 12 bases between them. The CDR3 contains 14 residues. CDR3 nucleotide sequence: TGTGCCAGCAGTTACGGGTCAAGGACTACTGAAGCTTTCTTT. Translated, it gives CASSYGSRTTEAFF.